This is a list of T cell receptor beta chains from one sample in a study of blood T cell repertoires in COVID-19. Clones were sequenced by immunoSEQ multiplex PCR, and TCRdb holds only the in-frame ones, with some missing. The data contain about 200,000 clones, approximately 86% of them singletons. What was sequenced was peripheral blood. These receptor sequences come from a man aged 55-75 years with acute or convalescent COVID-19. Each CDR3 is given with its conserved first and last residue. The D gene is left open where the match is weak. Size tells how often a clone was seen (once, few, many) or the class of an expanded clone, and some rows leave it out.

D: .; V: TRBV27; size: .; J: TRBJ2-7; CDR3: CASSLGAAWAYEQYF; DNA: TGTGCCAGCAGTCTTGGGGCAGCATGGGCCTACGAGCAGTACTTC
D: .; V: TRBV14; size: .; J: TRBJ2-5; CDR3: CASSQDPGLRRQYF; DNA: TGTGCCAGCAGCCAAGATCCGGGACTCCGACGCCAGTACTTC
D: TRBD1; V: TRBV6-6; size: .; J: TRBJ1-5; CDR3: CASSRKTGSTDQPQHF; DNA: TGTGCCAGCAGTCGAAAGACAGGGAGCACAGATCAGCCCCAGCATTTT
D: TRBD1; V: TRBV3-1/TRBV3-2; size: .; J: TRBJ2-2; CDR3: CASSSQGQGAGELFF; DNA: TGTGCCAGCAGCTCCCAGGGCCAGGGGGCCGGGGAGCTGTTTTTT
D: .; V: TRBV19; size: .; J: TRBJ1-2; CDR3: CASSIPGNRGYTF; DNA: TGTGCCAGTAGTATCCCAGGGAATCGCGGCTACACCTTC
D: .; V: TRBV15; size: .; J: TRBJ1-1; CDR3: CATSRPQMNTEAFF; DNA: TGTGCCACCAGCAGACCCCAAATGAACACTGAAGCTTTCTTT
D: .; V: TRBV5-4; size: .; J: TRBJ1-1; CDR3: CASSQVDLNTEAFF; DNA: TGTGCCAGCAGCCAAGTAGACTTGAACACTGAAGCTTTCTTT
D: .; V: TRBV15; size: .; J: TRBJ1-1; CDR3: CATSRDTTSTEAFF; DNA: TGTGCCACCAGCAGAGATACGACTAGCACTGAAGCTTTCTTT
D: .; V: TRBV25-1; size: .; J: TRBJ2-7; CDR3: CASRSAGSSYEQYF; DNA: TGTGCCAGCAGGTCGGCGGGGTCTTCCTACGAGCAGTACTTC
D: TRBD1; V: TRBV5-4; size: .; J: TRBJ1-6; CDR3: CASSLGQGLTLHF; DNA: TGTGCCAGCAGCTTGGGACAGGGCCTGACCCTCCACTTT
D: .; V: TRBV5-4; size: .; J: TRBJ1-6; CDR3: CASSLGSPNYSPLHF; DNA: TGTGCCAGCAGCTTGGGGAGTCCCAACTATTCACCCCTCCACTTT
D: .; V: TRBV11-2; size: .; J: TRBJ2-3; CDR3: CASSLEGLPPTDTQYF; DNA: TGTGCCAGCAGCTTAGAGGGGCTCCCTCCTACAGATACGCAGTATTTT
D: .; V: TRBV6-1; size: .; J: TRBJ2-1; CDR3: CASSATPSGSSYNEQFF; DNA: TGTGCCAGCAGTGCCACCCCCTCGGGGAGCTCCTACAATGAGCAGTTCTTC
D: TRBD1; V: TRBV28; size: .; J: TRBJ1-3; CDR3: CASSWSGQGSGNTIYF; DNA: TGTGCCAGCAGTTGGTCGGGACAGGGCTCTGGAAACACCATATATTTT
D: .; V: TRBV19; size: once; J: TRBJ1-5; CDR3: CASSIVWGGSNQPQHF; DNA: TGTGCCAGTAGTATAGTGTGGGGGGGGAGCAATCAGCCCCAGCATTTT
D: TRBD1; V: TRBV27; size: .; J: TRBJ2-3; CDR3: CARVVGQGATDTQYF; DNA: TGTGCCAGGGTCGTGGGACAGGGGGCCACAGATACGCAGTATTTT
D: .; V: TRBV2; size: .; J: TRBJ1-5; CDR3: CASRAGLSNQPQHF; DNA: TGTGCCAGCAGGGCGGGACTGAGCAATCAGCCCCAGCATTTT
D: .; V: TRBV15; size: .; J: TRBJ2-3; CDR3: CATSRGHDYGGTDTQYF; DNA: TGTGCCACCAGCAGAGGACACGACTACGGGGGCACAGATACGCAGTATTTT
D: TRBD2; V: TRBV2; size: .; J: TRBJ2-1; CDR3: CASSPLAGNYNEQFF; DNA: TGTGCCAGCAGCCCACTAGCGGGGAACTACAATGAGCAGTTCTTC
D: .; V: TRBV28; size: .; J: TRBJ1-5; CDR3: CASSDRARQPQHF; DNA: TGTGCCAGCAGTGACAGAGCTCGACAGCCCCAGCATTTT
D: .; V: TRBV5-4; size: .; J: TRBJ2-6; CDR3: CASSSRSGANVLTF; DNA: TGTGCCAGCAGCTCCCGCTCTGGGGCCAACGTCCTGACTTTC
D: TRBD2; V: TRBV3-1/TRBV3-2; size: .; J: TRBJ2-6; CDR3: CASSQAGLAGGLPGANVLTF; DNA: TGTGCCAGCAGCCAAGCCGGACTAGCGGGGGGGCTCCCTGGGGCCAACGTCCTGACTTTC
D: TRBD1; V: TRBV5-6; size: .; J: TRBJ1-3; CDR3: CASNPATGGPGNTIYF; DNA: TGTGCCAGCAACCCGGCGACAGGGGGCCCTGGAAACACCATATATTTT
D: .; V: TRBV7-9; size: .; J: TRBJ1-2; CDR3: CASSLVGTPRRDGYTF; DNA: TGTGCCAGCAGCTTAGTAGGCACACCACGGAGGGATGGCTACACCTTC
D: .; V: TRBV4-2; size: .; J: TRBJ2-7; CDR3: CASSQGTHYEQYF; DNA: TGTGCCAGCAGCCAAGGGACACACTACGAGCAGTACTTC
D: .; V: TRBV5-1; size: .; J: TRBJ2-2; CDR3: CASSFQEMDTGELFF; DNA: TGCGCCAGCAGCTTCCAGGAAATGGACACCGGGGAGCTGTTTTTT
D: TRBD1; V: TRBV7-9; size: .; J: TRBJ1-6; CDR3: CASSSQGQGNSPLHF; DNA: TGTGCCAGCAGCTCACAGGGGCAGGGTAATTCACCCCTCCACTTT
D: .; V: TRBV10-3; size: .; J: TRBJ1-2; CDR3: CAISPMTGGYGYTF; DNA: TGTGCCATCAGTCCGATGACAGGTGGCTATGGCTACACCTTC
D: TRBD1; V: TRBV4-1; size: .; J: TRBJ2-1; CDR3: CASSQLDRGPPYNEQFF; DNA: TGCGCCAGCAGCCAGCTCGACAGGGGGCCGCCCTACAATGAGCAGTTCTTC
D: TRBD1; V: TRBV6-5; size: .; J: TRBJ1-2; CDR3: CASRRQGYGYTF; DNA: TGTGCCAGCAGAAGACAGGGCTATGGCTACACCTTC
D: TRBD1; V: TRBV3-1/TRBV3-2; size: .; J: TRBJ2-7; CDR3: CASSRTGKAYEQYF; DNA: TGTGCCAGCAGCCGGACAGGGAAGGCCTACGAGCAGTACTTC
D: .; V: TRBV2; size: .; J: TRBJ1-6; CDR3: CASRAGVGSSGSPLHF; DNA: TGTGCCAGCAGGGCCGGGGTTGGCAGCTCGGGCTCACCCCTCCACTTT
D: .; V: TRBV7-6; size: .; J: TRBJ1-5; CDR3: CASSLGAQGKPQHF; DNA: TGTGCCAGCAGCTTAGGGGCCCAGGGGAAGCCCCAGCATTTT
D: .; V: TRBV7-2; size: .; J: TRBJ2-1; CDR3: CASRLLVYPYNEQFF; DNA: TGTGCCAGCAGGTTATTAGTCTACCCCTACAATGAGCAGTTCTTC
D: .; V: TRBV2; size: .; J: TRBJ1-4; CDR3: CASMPQLGTNEKLFF; DNA: TGTGCCAGCATGCCCCAATTGGGCACTAATGAAAAACTGTTTTTT
D: TRBD1; V: TRBV7-9; size: .; J: TRBJ2-3; CDR3: CASSASGTGGTDTQYF; DNA: TGTGCCAGCAGCGCCTCCGGGACAGGAGGCACAGATACGCAGTATTTT
D: .; V: TRBV7-6; size: .; J: TRBJ1-6; CDR3: CASSPQSLASPLHF; DNA: TGTGCCAGCAGCCCCCAGTCCCTCGCTTCACCCCTCCACTTT
D: TRBD1; V: TRBV19; size: .; J: TRBJ1-4; CDR3: CASKDRGQAANEKLFF; DNA: TGTGCCAGTAAGGACAGGGGGCAAGCGGCTAATGAAAAACTGTTTTTT
D: .; V: TRBV5-1; size: once; J: TRBJ1-2; CDR3: CASSLQGGANYGYTF; DNA: TGCGCCAGCAGCTTGCAGGGCGGTGCTAACTATGGCTACACCTTC
D: .; V: TRBV14; size: .; J: TRBJ1-1; CDR3: CASSQDQGTEAFF; DNA: TGTGCCAGCAGCCAGGATCAGGGCACTGAAGCTTTCTTT
D: .; V: TRBV5-1; size: once; J: TRBJ2-5; CDR3: CASRAFNRALETQYF; DNA: TGCGCCAGCAGGGCGTTCAACAGGGCCCTAGAGACCCAGTACTTC
D: TRBD1; V: TRBV3-1/TRBV3-2; size: .; J: TRBJ2-3; CDR3: CASSQERGLLGTQYF; DNA: TGTGCCAGCAGCCAAGAAAGGGGGCTATTGGGTACGCAGTATTTT
D: .; V: TRBV6-2/TRBV6-3; size: .; J: TRBJ2-1; CDR3: CASSTPTPSSYNEQFF; DNA: TGTGCCAGCAGTACCCCCACTCCGAGCTCCTACAATGAGCAGTTCTTC
D: .; V: TRBV27; size: .; J: TRBJ2-3; CDR3: CASIPWGGAHTQYF; DNA: TGTGCCAGCATCCCCTGGGGCGGGGCGCATACGCAGTATTTT
D: TRBD2; V: TRBV4-3; size: few; J: TRBJ2-7; CDR3: CASSQGPGGTSGAYEQYF; DNA: TGCGCCAGCAGCCAGGGGCCCGGCGGGACTAGCGGGGCCTACGAGCAGTACTTC
D: TRBD1; V: TRBV9; size: .; J: TRBJ2-2; CDR3: CASSAIPGTGDTGELFF; DNA: TGTGCCAGCAGCGCCATCCCCGGGACAGGGGACACCGGGGAGCTGTTTTTT
D: .; V: TRBV19; size: .; J: TRBJ2-3; CDR3: CASSISTVDRHTDTQYF; DNA: TGTGCCAGTAGTATTTCGACAGTAGACCGCCACACAGATACGCAGTATTTT
D: .; V: TRBV6-2/TRBV6-3; size: .; J: TRBJ1-3; CDR3: CASSYRRSSGNTIYF; DNA: TGTGCCAGCAGTTACAGGAGGAGCTCTGGAAACACCATATATTTT
D: TRBD1; V: TRBV6-5; size: few; J: TRBJ2-1; CDR3: CASRDRGGNEQFF; DNA: TGTGCCAGCAGAGACAGGGGTGGGAATGAGCAGTTCTTC
D: TRBD2; V: TRBV7-9; size: .; J: TRBJ2-3; CDR3: CASSPTLAHPGADTQYF; DNA: TGTGCCAGCAGCCCCACACTAGCGCACCCTGGGGCAGATACGCAGTATTTT